These 22 T cell receptor beta chains share one sample of origin, sequenced in a study of human T cells and chemical hapten exposure. Total RNA came from unfractionated whole blood. TCRdb independently ran MiXCR on the 5' RACE reads; one entry per CDR3 protein. The table records 130,000 or so distinct CDR3 sequences, approximately 4% of them present only once. All receptors come from a female donor in good health.

Concerning this clonotype: A much larger clone sits a single nucleotide away, making a read error possible. The gene calls are TRBV6-5 and TRBJ1-6; 9 nucleotides agree with TRBD1. CDR3 length equals 16 residues. Looked up from germline, CDR1 is MNHEY and CDR2 is SVGAGI. The CDR3 loop reads CASSYAPGQGNAPLHF. The CDR3, as DNA: TGTGCCAGCAGTTACGCCCCGGGACAGGGTAATGCACCCCTCCACTTT.

This clonotype was seen a few times. This chain uses TRBV5-1 with TRBJ2-3, with D maybe TRBD2 (6 bases). Germline CDR1 is SGHRS and CDR2 is YFSETQ. The CDR3 spans 16 residues. Trimming cost V 1 base and J 2 bases, with 14 bases left between them. This chain's CDR3 is CASSLLRDSLTDTQYF. CDR3 nucleotides: TGCGCCAGCAGCTTGCTCCGGGACTCGCTCACAGATACGCAGTATTTT.

The sample holds many counts of this clonotype. The chain links TRBV6-2 or TRBV6-3 to TRBJ1-1; 7 positions match TRBD1. Trimming cost V 4 bases and J 5 bases; bases outside gene matches: 10. In germline, CDR1 is MNHEY, CDR2 SVGEGT. The length of the CDR3 is 15 residues. The DNA for the CDR3 is TGTGCCAGCAGTTCCGGCTATACAGGGGAAACTGAAGCTTTCTTT. Translated: CASSSGYTGETEAFF.

This clonotype was counted many times. This chain connects TRBV7-9 to TRBJ1-2; 9 bases match TRBD1. Looked up from germline, CDR1 is SEHNR and CDR2 is FQNEAQ (reference sequence). The CDR3 runs 14 residues. Germline trimming cut 5 bases from V and 7 bases from J; bases unmatched to any gene: 8. As DNA, the CDR3 is TGTGCCAGCAGCGCTGTCACAGGGGGCGGTGGCTACACCTTC. Its translation: CASSAVTGGGGYTF. The variable domain in full, with the rest retrieved from reference TRBV7-9 and TRBJ1-2, is DTGVSQNPRHKITKRGQNVTFRCDPISEHNRLYWYRQTLGQGPEFLTYFQNEAQLEKSRLLSDRFSAERPKGSFSTLEIQRTEQGDSAMYLCASSAVTGGGGYTFGSGTRLTVV.

This clonotype has a count of ten or more. V usage is TRBV11-2 and J usage is TRBJ1-2; D ambiguous. The CDR3 extends over 16 amino acids. The V and J ends lost 1 base and 2 bases respectively, with 14 bases between them. Germline assignment: CDR1 SGHAT and CDR2 FQNNGV. The CDR3 region is CASSLVALGINYGYTF. The DNA for the CDR3 is TGTGCCAGCAGCTTAGTAGCGCTCGGCATCAACTATGGCTACACCTTC.

This clonotype was seen at least ten times. The chain couples TRBV18 to TRBJ2-7, with D uncertain. This CDR3 contains 12 residues. The ends were cut back, 6 bases at V and 1 base at J, with 7 bases in the middle. CDR1 is KGHSH, CDR2 LQKENI, per germline. The CDR3 nucleotides read TGTGCCAGCTCGAGTGCGTCCTACGAGCAGTACTTC. This encodes CASSSASYEQYF.

This clonotype was picked up many times. This chain uses TRBV7-6 with TRBJ1-4; perhaps TRBD1 as D (5 bases). V shed 1 base and J shed 3 bases, with 12 bases lying between them. The length of the CDR3 is 16 residues. Per germline, CDR1 SGHVS and CDR2 FNYEAQ. The CDR3 bases are TGTGCCAGCAGCTTAGTAGGGCAGGGTGCTAATGAAAAACTGTTTTTT. It translates to CASSLVGQGANEKLFF. Full variable domain (missing parts from reference TRBV7-6 and TRBJ1-4): GAGVSQSPRYKVTKRGQDVALRCDPISGHVSLYWYRQALGQGPEFLTYFNYEAQQDKSGLPNDRFSAERPEGSISTLTIQRTEQRDSAMYRCASSLVGQGANEKLFFGSGTQLSVL.

This clonotype was observed many times. CDR3 sequence (DNA): TGTGCCAGCAGCCATAAACTGTCTGAGCAGTTCTTC. It specifies CASSHKLSEQFF. The chain employs TRBV11-2 and TRBJ2-1, with D unclear. The germline CDR1 and CDR2 sequences are SGHAT and FQNNGV. The CDR3 is made up of 12 amino acids. Trimming removed 5 bases from V and 9 bases from J, with 11 bases in between.

The J gene is TRBJ2-3, the V gene TRBV18; D may match TRBD1 or TRBD2 (5 bases each). The CDR3 consists of 16 residues. CDR1 and CDR2 from the germline V gene are KGHSH and LQKENI. Trimming took off 6 bases at V and 4 bases at J, with 20 bases between the two ends. CDR3 protein: CASSRSGTPDPDTQYF. The CDR3 DNA reads TGTGCCAGCTCGCGATCCGGGACGCCCGACCCAGATACGCAGTATTTT.

The sample holds many counts of this clonotype. V and J are TRBV7-2 and TRBJ1-5; D gene unclear. The CDR3 extends over 13 amino acids. V lost 7 bases and J lost 2, with 9 bases in between. Germline assignment: CDR1 SGHTA and CDR2 FQGNSA. CDR3 sequence reads: CASTADGNQPQHF. DNA of the CDR3: TGTGCCAGCACGGCAGATGGCAATCAGCCCCAGCATTTT. Full variable domain (remainder filled in from reference TRBV7-2 and TRBJ1-5): GAGVSQSPSNKVTEKGKDVELRCDPISGHTALYWYRQSLGQGLEFLIYFQGNSAPDKSGLPSDRFSAERTGGSVSTLTIQRTQQEDSAVYLCASTADGNQPQHFGDGTRLSIL.

This clonotype appeared many times. The V call is TRBV28, the J call TRBJ1-1; tentative D call: TRBD1 (5 bases). Trimming took 7 bases from V and 5 from J, leaving 17 bases between them. The CDR3 consists of 14 residues. Germline values: CDR1 MDHEN, CDR2 SYDVKM. The CDR3 protein is CASNLGTSRTEAFF. The CDR3 bases are TGTGCCAGCAACCTTGGGACCTCAAGGACTGAAGCTTTCTTT.

Ten or more counts support this clonotype. The genes are TRBV12-3 or TRBV12-4 and TRBJ2-4, with a tentative D call TRBD2 (6 bases). The CDR3 totals 12 residues. V lost 10 bases and J lost 1, with 8 bases in between. CDR3 coding DNA: TGTGCCACCGGAGGGGCCAAAAACATTCAGTACTTC. Its translation is CATGGAKNIQYF.

There are many counts of this clonotype. V and J are TRBV11-2 and TRBJ2-1, with D possibly being TRBD1 (5 bases). Trimming shortened V by 4 bases and J by 8 bases, and 12 bases separated the two germline ends. Germline CDR1 SGHAT, CDR2 FQNNGV. This CDR3 has 13 residues. The CDR3 DNA reads TGTGCCAGCAGCTCCCCGGCAGGGTATGAGCAGTTCTTC. It specifies CASSSPAGYEQFF.

The chain employs TRBV25-1 and TRBJ1-1; 8 positions match TRBD1. With V trimmed by 0 bases and J by 5 bases, 5 bases remained unmatched. This CDR3 has 15 amino acids. Germline CDR1 is MGHDK and CDR2 is SYGVNS. CDR3 protein: CASSEYPQGVTEAFF. For the CDR3, the DNA is TGTGCCAGCAGTGAATACCCACAGGGGGTTACTGAAGCTTTCTTT.

Ten or more counts support this clonotype. The V and J genes are TRBV3-1 and TRBJ1-2; no firm D call. Germline loops: CDR1 LGHDT, CDR2 YNNKEL (reference sequence). Trimming removed 3 bases at V and 4 bases at J, with 6 bases between. The CDR3 consists of 12 residues. This chain's CDR3 is CASSQPSYGYTF. CDR3 bases: TGTGCCAGCAGCCAGCCCTCCTATGGCTACACCTTC.

In its sample, this clonotype was seen many times. The chain combines TRBV6-1 with TRBJ1-3; weak D call: TRBD1 (6 bases). The CDR3 extends over 17 amino acids. Germline CDR1 and CDR2: MNHNS and SASEGT. V was clipped by 6 bases and J by 0 bases, with 18 bases between them. This chain's CDR3 is CASRAYLTGLSGNTIYF. The CDR3 nucleotides read TGTGCCAGCAGGGCCTATTTGACAGGACTCTCTGGAAACACCATATATTTT.

This clonotype was seen at least ten times. The chain links TRBV20-1 to TRBJ2-1; 9 bases fit TRBD1. The CDR3 consists of 14 residues. The V gene's germline CDR1 is DFQATT and CDR2 SNEGSKA (reference sequence). The CDR3 spells CSRWRTGDVNEQFF. Written as DNA, the CDR3 is TGCAGCAGATGGAGGACAGGGGATGTCAATGAGCAGTTCTTC.

This chain joins TRBV7-9 and TRBJ2-2; 7 nucleotides align to TRBD2. J gave up 1 base and V 4 bases, and 6 bases lay outside the gene matches. The CDR3 runs to 16 residues. CDR1 is SEHNR, CDR2 FQNEAQ, per germline (reference sequence). CDR3 in DNA: TGTGCCAGCAGCTCGGCCGGGGGGAGGAACACCGGGGAGCTGTTTTTT. It is translated as CASSSAGGRNTGELFF.

The chain couples TRBV29-1 to TRBJ2-7, with D perhaps TRBD1 (5 bases). The CDR3 is made up of 13 amino acids. V lost 1 base and J lost 2, with 9 bases in between. CDR1 is SQVTM and CDR2 is ANQGSEA in the germline V gene. The CDR3 sequence: CSVEAQGPYEQYF. The CDR3 bases are TGCAGCGTTGAAGCTCAGGGCCCCTACGAGCAGTACTTC.

In regard to this clonotype: A junction boundary mismatches the germline segment, possibly from a read error. The V and J genes are TRBV20-1 and TRBJ2-4, with unresolved D. Germline assignment: CDR1 DFQATT and CDR2 SNEGSKA (reference sequence). The CDR3 is made up of 11 amino acids. This CDR3 is CSAPIGIGRRF. CDR3 DNA: TGCAGTGCCCCCATCGGAATCGGACGGCGCTTC.

This clonotype was counted many times. The chain couples TRBV6-2 or TRBV6-3 to TRBJ2-2; tentatively, D is TRBD1 or TRBD2 (6 bases each). Germline lookup yields CDR1 MNHEY and CDR2 SVGEGT. The V end was cut by 7 bases, the J end by 3 bases, with 18 bases between. CDR3 length equals 16 residues. Written as DNA, the CDR3 is TGTGCCAGCACCCCCCTTGGGGGGCTATACACCGGGGAGCTGTTTTTT. Protein sequence: CASTPLGGLYTGELFF.

This clonotype appeared many times. This rearrangement joins TRBV28 to TRBJ1-2; D remains ambiguous. Germline loops: CDR1 MDHEN, CDR2 SYDVKM. The CDR3 is 14 amino acids. Between the trimmed V and J ends, which lost 3 bases and 4 bases, there was a span of 12 bases. CDR3 DNA: TGTGCCAGCAGTTTGGTCGGTGGTGGCTATGGCTACACCTTC. It encodes CASSLVGGGYGYTF.